The sequence of this T cell receptor (beta chain) was determined in a study of blood T cell repertoires in COVID-19. Study summary: Acute and convalescent COVID-19 specimens originated in the United States, Italy and Spain. Sources were T cells, B-cell-depleted T cells, or PBMCs; the material itself was cDNA or gDNA.

Original processing notes: Reference gene primer amplification gave nucleated cell count estimates. Profiling relied on immunoSEQ multiplex PCR, and the TCRdb table lists in-frame clones only, not all of them. V and J calls and clone size are those listed in that table; D and trimming were worked out from the DNA. The sample holds 150,000 or so clones; roughly 86% are singletons and the top ten take roughly 0.95%. Only a few counts were recorded for this clone. CDR1 and CDR2 from the germline V gene are GTSNPN and SVGIG (reference sequence). Trimming took 2 bases from V and 9 from J; bases not matched to a gene: 9. This CDR3 is built from 13 residues.

Sequencing input: peripheral blood. The receptor was derived from a man between 18 and 29 years old with acute or convalescent COVID-19. V and J are TRBV30 and TRBJ1-1; 7 bases line up with TRBD1. This chain's CDR3 is CAWSTPEGQKAFF. The DNA of the CDR3 is TGTGCCTGGAGTACCCCTGAGGGACAGAAAGCTTTCTTT. The whole variable domain, remainder taken from reference TRBV30 and TRBJ1-1, is SQTIHQWPATLVQPVGSPLSLECTVEGTSNPNLYWYRQAAGRGLQLLFYSVGIGQISSEVPQNLSASRPQDRQFILSSKKLLLSDSGFYLCAWSTPEGQKAFFGQGTRLTVV.